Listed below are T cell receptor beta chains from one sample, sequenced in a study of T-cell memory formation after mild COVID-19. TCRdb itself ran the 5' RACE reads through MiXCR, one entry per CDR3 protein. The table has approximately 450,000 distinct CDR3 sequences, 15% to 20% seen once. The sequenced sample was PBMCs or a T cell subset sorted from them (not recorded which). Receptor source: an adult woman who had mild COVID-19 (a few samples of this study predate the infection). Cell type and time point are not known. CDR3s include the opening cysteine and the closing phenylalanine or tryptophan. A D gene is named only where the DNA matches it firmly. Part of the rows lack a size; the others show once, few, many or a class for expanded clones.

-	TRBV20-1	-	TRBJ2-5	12	TGCAGTGCTAGAGTTAAACAAGAGACCCAGTACTTC	CSARVKQETQYF
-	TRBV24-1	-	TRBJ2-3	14	TGTGCCACCATGTCGGAGCCTCACACAGATACGCAGTATTTT	CATMSEPHTDTQYF
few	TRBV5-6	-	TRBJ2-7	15	TGTGCCAGCAGCTGGCTGGGGGGCGAGATCTACGAGCAGTACTTC	CASSWLGGEIYEQYF
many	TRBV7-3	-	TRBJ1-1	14	TGTGCCAGCAGTTTAATAGGGGGGGGCACTGAAGCTTTCTTT	CASSLIGGGTEAFF
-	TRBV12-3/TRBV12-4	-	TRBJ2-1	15	TGTGCCAGCAGTCTCACAGGGATCCCCTACAATGAGCAGTTCTTC	CASSLTGIPYNEQFF
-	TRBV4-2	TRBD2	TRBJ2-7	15	TGTGCCAGCAGCCAAGTAGCGGGAGGGGGATACGAGCAGTACTTC	CASSQVAGGGYEQYF
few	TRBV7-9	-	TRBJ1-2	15	TGTGCCAGCAGCTTAGTTGAAACCTCCGCTAGTGGCTACACCTTC	CASSLVETSASGYTF
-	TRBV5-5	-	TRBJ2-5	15	TGTGCCAGCAGCTTGGTGGCTACCAGCCCTGGGACCCAGTACTTC	CASSLVATSPGTQYF
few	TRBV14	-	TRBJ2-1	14	TGTGCCAGCAGCCAGTTCCAGACTCAAAATGAGCAGTTCTTC	CASSQFQTQNEQFF
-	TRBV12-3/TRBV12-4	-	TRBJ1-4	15	TGTGCCAGCAGTTGGGGAGGGGGGATAGGAGAAAAACTGTTTTTT	CASSWGGGIGEKLFF
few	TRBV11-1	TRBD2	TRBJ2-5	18	TGTGCCAGCAGCTCCCTTACCCGGGTCGGCGGGAGTGGGGAGACCCAGTACTTC	CASSSLTRVGGSGETQYF
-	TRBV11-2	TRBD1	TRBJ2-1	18	TGTGCCAGCAGCTCAGCCCGACCTTGGACAGGGGGGGGGACTGAGCAGTTCTTC	CASSSARPWTGGGTEQFF
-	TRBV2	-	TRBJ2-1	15	TGTGCCAGCAAAGATCGAGGAAGCTCCTACAATGAGCAGTTCTTC	CASKDRGSSYNEQFF
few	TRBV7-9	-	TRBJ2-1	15	TGTGCCAGCAGCTTAGGGTGGGCAGTAAGGAATGAGCAGTTCTTC	CASSLGWAVRNEQFF
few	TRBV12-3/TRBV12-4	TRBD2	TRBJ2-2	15	TGTGCCAGCAGTTCCCGCGGGAGTCCAACCGGGGAGCTGTTTTTT	CASSSRGSPTGELFF
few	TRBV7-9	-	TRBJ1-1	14	TGTGCCAGCAGCTCAACCGCTTTGAACACTGAAGCTTTCTTT	CASSSTALNTEAFF
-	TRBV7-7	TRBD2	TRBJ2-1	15	TGTGCTAGCAGCCGTTCCGGGACTAGCGGTAATGAGCAGTTCTTC	CASSRSGTSGNEQFF
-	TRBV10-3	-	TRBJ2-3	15	TGTGCCATCAGTGAAACGGAAGGGGTAGGAGATACGCAGTATTTT	CAISETEGVGDTQYF
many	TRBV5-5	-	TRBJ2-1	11	TGTGCCAGCAGCTTCCGGAGGGAGGGGGTCTTC	CASSFRREGVF
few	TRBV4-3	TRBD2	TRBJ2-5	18	TGCGCCAGCAGCCGCGGGGGCAGCGGGAGCTATTGGGGAGAGACCCAGTACTTC	CASSRGGSGSYWGETQYF
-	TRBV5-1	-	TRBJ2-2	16	TGCGCCAGCAGCCAAAAGAACCCTGACCTCACCGGGGAGCTGTTTTTT	CASSQKNPDLTGELFF
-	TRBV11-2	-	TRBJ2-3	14	TGTGCCAGCAGCGGGGGGCTAGGCACAGATACGCAGTATTTT	CASSGGLGTDTQYF
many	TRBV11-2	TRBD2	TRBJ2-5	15	TGTGCCAGCAGCTTAGGTCAGCGGGGTCCGGAGACCCAGTACTTC	CASSLGQRGPETQYF
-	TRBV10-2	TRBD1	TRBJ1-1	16	TGCGCCACCAGATTCCAAGGGACAGTTCATAACACTGAAGCTTTCTTT	CATRFQGTVHNTEAFF
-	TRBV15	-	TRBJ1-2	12	TGTGCCACCTCCCCCGGGGCAGTCGGCTACACCTTC	CATSPGAVGYTF
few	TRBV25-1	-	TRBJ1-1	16	TGTGCCAGCAGTGAATCCACCGTTGGGGGAAACACTGAAGCTTTCTTT	CASSESTVGGNTEAFF
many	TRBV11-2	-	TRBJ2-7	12	TGTGCCAGCAGCCCGACTCTACGAGAACAGTACTTC	CASSPTLREQYF
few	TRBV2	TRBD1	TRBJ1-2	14	TGTGCCAGCAGCAATCCGGGACAGAACTATGGCTACACCTTC	CASSNPGQNYGYTF
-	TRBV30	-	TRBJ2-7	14	TGTGCCTTTCGGGGCAGAAATCTTTCCTACGAGCAGTACTTC	CAFRGRNLSYEQYF
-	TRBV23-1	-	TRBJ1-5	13	TGCGCCAGCAGTCCAGGGGACAATCAGCCCCAGCATTTT	CASSPGDNQPQHF
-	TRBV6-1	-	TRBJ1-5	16	TGTGCCAGCAGTGTCTTCAGGGAGGGTGGCAATCAGCCCCAGCATTTT	CASSVFREGGNQPQHF
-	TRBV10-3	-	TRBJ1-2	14	TGTGCCATCACCCCCCGGGGCGGCCACTATGGCTACACCTTC	CAITPRGGHYGYTF
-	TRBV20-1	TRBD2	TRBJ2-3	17	TGCAGTGCTAGGGGGGGACTAGCGGGGGCCCACACAGATACGCAGTATTTT	CSARGGLAGAHTDTQYF
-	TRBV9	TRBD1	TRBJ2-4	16	TGTGCCAGCAGCCCCCGGGGACAGGGGGGAAAAAACATTCAGTACTTC	CASSPRGQGGKNIQYF
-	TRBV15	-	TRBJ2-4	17	TGTGCCACCAGCAGAGATTTTTTCACCTGGGGCAAAAACATTCAGTACTTC	CATSRDFFTWGKNIQYF
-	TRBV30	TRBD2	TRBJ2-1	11	TGTGCCTGGAGTGGGACTAGGAAGCAGTTCTTC	CAWSGTRKQFF
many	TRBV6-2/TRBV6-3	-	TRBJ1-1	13	TGTGCCAGCAGTTATGAGGGTAACACTGAAGCTTTCTTT	CASSYEGNTEAFF
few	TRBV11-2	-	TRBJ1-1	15	TGTGCCAGCAGCTTAGGTACGGGGGTGATTACTGAAGCTTTCTTT	CASSLGTGVITEAFF
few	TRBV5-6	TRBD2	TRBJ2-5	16	TGTGCCAGCAGCTTGGGACTAGCGAACCCGAAGGAGACCCAGTACTTC	CASSLGLANPKETQYF
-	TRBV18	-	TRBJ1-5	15	TGTGCCAGCTCAGGGGACAAAGGGTCCAATCAGCCCCAGCATTTT	CASSGDKGSNQPQHF
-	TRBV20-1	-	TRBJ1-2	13	TGCAGTGCTAGTACCTCCTTTTACTATGGCTACACCTTC	CSASTSFYYGYTF
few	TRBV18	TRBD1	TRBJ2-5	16	TGTGCCAGCTCACCACTTTCGGACAGGTACCAAGAGACCCAGTACTTC	CASSPLSDRYQETQYF
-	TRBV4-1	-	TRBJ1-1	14	TGCGCCAGCACTAAAATGGGGGGGCTCACTGAAGCTTTCTTT	CASTKMGGLTEAFF
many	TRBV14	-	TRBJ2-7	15	TGTGCCAGCAGCCTCGTAAGGACCCTCATGGAAGAGCAGTACTTC	CASSLVRTLMEEQYF
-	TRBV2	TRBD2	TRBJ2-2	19	TGTGCCAGCTCCGGGGGGTTAGTCAGGTCCCACCCGAACACCGGGGAGCTGTTTTTT	CASSGGLVRSHPNTGELFF
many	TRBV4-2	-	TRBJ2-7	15	TGTGCCAGCAGCCGAGATAACAGGGCGTTGTACGAGCAGTACTTC	CASSRDNRALYEQYF
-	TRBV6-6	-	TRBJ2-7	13	TGTGCCAGCAGTTACGGAAGAGCCTACGAGCAGTACTTC	CASSYGRAYEQYF
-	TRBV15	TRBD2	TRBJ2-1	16	TGTGCCACCAGCAAACGACCCGGGACTAGCGGTCATGAGCAGTTCTTC	CATSKRPGTSGHEQFF
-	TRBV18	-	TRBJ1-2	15	TGTGCCAGCTCACCGACCCGCGGGGACCACTATGGCTACACCTTC	CASSPTRGDHYGYTF
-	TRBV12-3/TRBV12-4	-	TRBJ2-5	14	TGTGCCAGCAGCGTTCTAGGACAGCTCTCGCCCCAGTACTTC	CASSVLGQLSPQYF
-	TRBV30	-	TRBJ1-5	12	TGTGCCTGGAGTGTACTGGGACAGCCCCAGCATTTT	CAWSVLGQPQHF
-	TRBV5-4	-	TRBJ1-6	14	TGTGCCAGCAGCTTGAACACCTATAATTCACCCCTCCACTTT	CASSLNTYNSPLHF
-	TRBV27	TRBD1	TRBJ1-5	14	TGTGCCAGCAGGAGACAGGGCCCCAATCAGCCCCAGCATTTT	CASRRQGPNQPQHF
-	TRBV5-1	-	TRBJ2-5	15	TGCGCCAGCAGCTTGGGAGGGAATCTACGGGAGACCCAGTACTTC	CASSLGGNLRETQYF
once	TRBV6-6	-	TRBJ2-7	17	TGTGCCAGCAGTTCTCATCCGGTCTTCTCCAGGCCATACGAGCAGTACTTC	CASSSHPVFSRPYEQYF
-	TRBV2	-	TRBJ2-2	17	TGTGCCAGCAGTGAGCCTCAGGGACGGACGAACACCGGGGAGCTGTTTTTT	CASSEPQGRTNTGELFF
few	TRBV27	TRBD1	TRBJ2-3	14	TGTGCCAGCAGTCTCACCGGGACAGCCTATACGCAGTATTTT	CASSLTGTAYTQYF
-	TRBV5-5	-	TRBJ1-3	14	TGTGCCAGCAGCTCGGGAGGCTCTGGAAACACCATATATTTT	CASSSGGSGNTIYF
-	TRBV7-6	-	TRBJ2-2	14	TGTGCCAGCAGCTTAGGAACTAGCAGCGGGGAGCTGTTTTTT	CASSLGTSSGELFF